Each of the 4 T cell receptor beta chains below was sequenced from the same sample in a study of cytomegalovirus exposure and HLA in healthy donors. Both 60 Vbeta primers and 13 Jbeta primers went into the PCR. Generated by immunoSEQ multiplex PCR, the TCRdb table keeps only in-frame clones and is missing some. The sample has about 110,000 clones, about 80% seen once. The sample taken for sequencing was PBMCs. These receptors were taken from a woman between 40 and 55 years old in good health and CMV-seronegative.

V and J are TRBV7-8 and TRBJ1-5, with a tentative D call TRBD1 (6 bases). With 5 bases removed from V and 2 bases from J, the gap between germline ends came to 16 bases. The CDR3 contains 16 residues. CDR1 and CDR2 from the germline V gene are SGHVS and FQNEAQ. The CDR3 nucleotides are TGTGCCAGCAGCCCCCAGGGGCAGGGAGGCAATCAGCCCCAGCATTTT. Translation: CASSPQGQGGNQPQHF.

J is TRBJ2-7 and V is TRBV6-5, with D perhaps TRBD1 (6 bases). V lost 5 bases and J lost 1, with 12 bases in between. This CDR3 has 14 residues. Germline loops: CDR1 MNHEY, CDR2 SVGAGI. The CDR3 sequence: CASSIDRKSYEQYF. In DNA form, the CDR3 reads TGTGCCAGCAGTATCGACAGGAAGTCCTACGAGCAGTACTTC.

In DNA form, the CDR3 reads TGCAGCGTTTCGACAGGTGCTAACTATGGCTACACCTTC. It encodes CSVSTGANYGYTF. The chain links TRBV29-1 to TRBJ1-2; maybe TRBD1 (6 bases). The CDR3 covers 13 residues. V lost 5 bases to trimming and J lost 0 bases, with 10 bases between them. Germline assignment: CDR1 SQVTM and CDR2 ANQGSEA.

The V and J genes are TRBV9 and TRBJ2-1; the D gene is possibly TRBD2 (5 bases). CDR1 and CDR2 (germline): SGDLS, YYNGEE. Between the trimmed V and J ends, which lost 1 base and 7 bases, there was a span of 15 bases. The CDR3 covers 15 residues. DNA for the CDR3: TGTGCCAGCAGCGTACAGGAGCTCCGGGGAAATGAGCAGTTCTTC. Its protein is CASSVQELRGNEQFF.